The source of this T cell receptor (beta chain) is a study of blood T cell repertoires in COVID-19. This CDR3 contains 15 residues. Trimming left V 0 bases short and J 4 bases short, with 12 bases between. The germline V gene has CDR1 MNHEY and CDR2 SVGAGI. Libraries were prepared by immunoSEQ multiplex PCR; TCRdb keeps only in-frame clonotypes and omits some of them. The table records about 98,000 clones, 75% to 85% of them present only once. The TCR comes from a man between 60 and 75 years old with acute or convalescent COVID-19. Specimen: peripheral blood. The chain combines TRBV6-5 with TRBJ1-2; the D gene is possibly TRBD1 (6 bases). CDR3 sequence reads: CASSYSRTASYGYTF. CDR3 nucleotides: TGTGCCAGCAGTTACTCGAGGACAGCATCCTATGGCTACACCTTC.